The next 25 T cell receptor beta chains were all read from a single sample in a study of beta chain features in type 1 diabetes. Findings of the study overall: TCRB CDR3s from Type 1 diabetes patients were moderately but significantly shorter in all four CD4+ subsets.

These receptors' targets are unknown. Sequencing targeted expressed TCRB transcripts, as all isolated RNA had been reverse transcribed. Method: immunoSEQ multiplex PCR; TCRdb's copy keeps in-frame clones and lacks some. The top ten clones hold 0.022% of a sample with hundreds of thousands of clones, roughly 12% of them seen once. The sequenced material came from naive CD4+ T cells from blood. The receptors derive from a man aged 18 to 29 with type 1 diabetes.

The chain employs TRBV30 and TRBJ1-2; D remains unclear. V was trimmed by 3 bases and J by 7 bases, leaving 9 bases between them. CDR3 size: 11 residues. Looked up from germline, CDR1 is GTSNPN and CDR2 is SVGIG (reference sequence). Here the CDR3 DNA reads TGTGCCTGGAGACAAGATGGTGGCTACACCTTC. This codes for CAWRQDGGYTF.

This clone showed up just a few times. This chain uses TRBV27 with TRBJ2-5, with 8 bases lining up with TRBD1. The CDR3 runs to 13 residues. Looked up from germline, CDR1 is MNHEY and CDR2 is SMNVEV (reference sequence). V shed 6 bases and J 4 bases; nucleotides not matched to a gene: 4. The CDR3 sequence is CASRGTGGETQYF. CDR3 coding DNA: TGTGCCAGCAGAGGGACAGGCGGAGAGACCCAGTACTTC.

This clone was picked up a small number of times. The chain uses TRBV19 and TRBJ1-2; a weak D match, TRBD1 (5 bases). Looked up from germline, CDR1 is LNHDA and CDR2 is SQIVND (reference sequence). Trimming left V 3 bases short and J 2 bases short, with 16 bases between. This CDR3 is 16 amino acids long. CDR3 in amino acids: CASSMTVGQGNYGYTF. CDR3 nucleotide sequence: TGTGCCAGTAGTATGACAGTCGGCCAGGGCAACTATGGCTACACCTTC.

This clone has only a few counts. J is TRBJ2-1 and V is TRBV30; no clear D. The germline V gene has CDR1 GTSNPN and CDR2 SVGIG (reference sequence). V was trimmed by 0 bases and J by 9 bases, leaving 12 bases between them. The length of the CDR3 is 13 residues. The CDR3 DNA sequence: TGTGCCTGGAGTGTAAACCGGGCGAGTGAGCAGTTCTTC. It translates to CAWSVNRASEQFF.

The gene calls are TRBV7-2 and TRBJ2-7; TRBD2 matches 7 bases. Trimming at V came to 5 bases and at J to 7 bases, leaving 8 bases not matched to a gene. The CDR3 loop spans 13 amino acids. Germline V CDR1 and CDR2: SGHTA, FQGNSA. The CDR3 sequence is CASSPRRAGEQYF. The DNA for the CDR3 is TGTGCCAGCAGCCCACGGAGAGCGGGAGAGCAGTACTTC.

This clone occurred a few times. The chain links TRBV6-1 to TRBJ1-1; perhaps TRBD1 as D (5 bases). CDR1 is MNHNS, CDR2 SASEGT, per germline. The CDR3 length is 13 residues. Trimming took 7 bases from V and 1 from J, leaving 10 bases between them. DNA of the CDR3: TGTGCCAGCAAAGACAGACAGAACACTGAAGCTTTCTTT. This translates into CASKDRQNTEAFF.

This clone was counted a few times. The chain couples TRBV4-1 to TRBJ1-1; 12 bases map to TRBD1. CDR3 length equals 16 residues. The V gene's germline CDR1 is MGHRA and CDR2 YSYEKL. The V segment lost 1 base and the J segment 7 bases; nucleotides outside the gene matches: 7. CDR3 coding DNA: TGCGCCAGCAGCCAAGTTCCGGGACAGGGGGCTTTTGAAGCTTTCTTT. Translation gives CASSQVPGQGAFEAFF.

The CDR3 sequence is CASETQSQGDNEKLFF. CDR3 DNA: TGTGCCAGCGAGACCCAATCGCAGGGGGATAATGAAAAACTGTTTTTT. The rearrangement uses TRBV28 and TRBJ1-4; 7 bases map to TRBD1. V shed 8 bases, J shed 4 bases, and the junction held 13 bases outside the gene matches. The CDR3 length is 16 residues. Looked up from germline, CDR1 is MDHEN and CDR2 is SYDVKM.

This clone was counted only a few times. The sample has other DNA sequences that encode this CDR3 too. This sequence joins TRBV28 and TRBJ1-5; D gene uncertain. CDR3 length equals 12 residues. CDR1 is MDHEN, CDR2 SYDVKM, per germline. V was pared by 2 bases and J by 4 bases, with 3 bases between. CDR3 protein: CASSLGNQPQHF. In DNA, the CDR3 is TGTGCCAGCAGTTTAGGGAATCAGCCCCAGCATTTT.

The DNA for the CDR3 is TGCAGCGTCCTAGAGGGGACAGGGGGCGTTGAAAAACTGTTTTTT. It specifies CSVLEGTGGVEKLFF. V and J are TRBV29-1 and TRBJ1-4; 12 bases match TRBD1. The ends lost 6 bases at V and 7 bases at J; junction bases unmatched: 9. The CDR3 extends over 15 amino acids. Germline assignment: CDR1 SQVTM and CDR2 ANQGSEA.

J is TRBJ2-7 and V is TRBV14; TRBD1 is a possible D gene (6 bases). Trimming took 0 bases from V and 6 from J, leaving 12 bases between them. CDR3 length equals 14 residues. The germline CDR1 and CDR2 sequences are SGHDN and FVKESK. The CDR3 DNA follows: TGTGCCAGCAGCCAAGATGGGGGCCGTCTCGAGCAGTACTTC. Translating it yields CASSQDGGRLEQYF.

The chain carries TRBV7-9 and TRBJ1-5; D is ambiguous. Germline lookup yields CDR1 SEHNR and CDR2 FQNEAQ (reference sequence). This CDR3 contains 12 residues. Trimming stripped 1 base from V and 5 bases from J, with 3 bases between. Written as DNA, the CDR3 is TGTGCCAGCAGCTTAGGTCATCAGCCCCAGCATTTT. This codes for CASSLGHQPQHF.

The chain carries TRBV15 and TRBJ2-7; 10 nucleotides match TRBD2. Trimming took 0 bases from V and 4 from J; bases not matched to a gene: 12. This CDR3 has 18 amino acids. From germline, CDR1 is LNHNV and CDR2 YYDKDF (reference sequence). The CDR3, as DNA: TGTGCCACCAGCAGAGATGGCAAGGTTAGCGGGGGGATATACGAGCAGTACTTC. Its protein product is CATSRDGKVSGGIYEQYF.

This clone has only a few counts. At the DNA level, this CDR3 is encoded by other sequences in the same sample as well. The genes are TRBV18 and TRBJ1-2; D gene unclear. Germline V gene data show CDR1 as KGHSH and CDR2 as LQKENI. CDR3 length equals 13 residues. V was cut by 3 bases and J by 4 bases, with 9 bases left in between. DNA for the CDR3: TGTGCCAGCTCACCCTCAGGACCCTATGGCTACACCTTC. Amino acid sequence: CASSPSGPYGYTF. The entire variable domain, with the rest obtained from reference TRBV18 and TRBJ1-2, is as follows: NAGVMQNPRHLVRRRGQEARLRCSPMKGHSHVYWYRQLPEEGLKFMVYLQKENIIDESGMPKERFSAEFPKEGPSILRIQQVVRGDSAAYFCASSPSGPYGYTFGSGTRLTVV.

This clone was counted only a few times. The genes are TRBV7-9 and TRBJ2-7; 8 bases fit TRBD1. Germline CDR1 and CDR2: SEHNR and FQNEAQ (reference sequence). The V segment lost 1 base and the J segment 4 bases; nucleotides outside the gene matches: 9. The CDR3 is 16 amino acids. The CDR3 DNA reads TGTGCCAGCAGCTTAGTCGGGACAGGTAATGAGTACGAGCAGTACTTC. It translates to CASSLVGTGNEYEQYF.

This clone was seen a few times. This rearrangement joins TRBV5-4 to TRBJ2-5; the D gene is possibly TRBD2 (5 bases). The V and J ends lost 0 bases and 5 bases respectively, with 11 bases between them. Germline V CDR1 and CDR2: SGHNT, YYREEE (reference sequence). CDR3 length equals 14 residues. This CDR3 reads CASSLGGFDETQYF. The CDR3 DNA is TGTGCCAGCAGCTTGGGAGGGTTCGATGAGACCCAGTACTTC.

The chain is built from TRBV6-1 and TRBJ2-7, with D hard to call. This CDR3 has 12 residues. Per germline, CDR1 MNHNS and CDR2 SASEGT. Deletions cut 3 bases from V and 6 bases from J, with 9 bases between. DNA for the CDR3: TGTGCCAGCAGTGACGGTTGGACCGAGCAGTACTTC. Translating gives CASSDGWTEQYF.

This clone was detected only a few times. This chain's CDR3 is CASSDAFQENGELFF. CDR3 DNA: TGCGCCAGCAGCGACGCATTCCAGGAAAACGGGGAGCTGTTTTTT. The chain carries TRBV5-1 and TRBJ2-2; D unclear. V lost 4 bases, J lost 7 bases, and 17 bases lay in between. From germline, CDR1 is SGHRS and CDR2 YFSETQ. This CDR3 has 15 amino acids.

This clone has a handful of counts. The gene calls are TRBV5-1 and TRBJ2-3; D could derive from TRBD1 or TRBD2 (6 bases each). CDR1 and CDR2 (germline): SGHRS, YFSETQ. V lost 5 bases, J lost 3 bases, and 13 bases lay in between. The CDR3 consists of 14 residues. CDR3 amino acids: CASSKGGRTDTQYF. CDR3 nucleotides: TGCGCCAGCAGTAAAGGGGGGCGGACAGATACGCAGTATTTT.

The chain links TRBV6-6 to TRBJ1-6, with TRBD1 as a possible D gene (6 bases). Germline assignment: CDR1 MNHNY and CDR2 SVGAGI (reference sequence). V lost 7 bases, J lost 7 bases, and 14 bases lay in between. CDR3 length equals 14 residues. CDR3 sequence: CASNLDRKNSPLHF. DNA for the CDR3: TGTGCCAGCAACCTAGACAGGAAAAATTCACCCCTCCACTTT.

This chain joins TRBV7-9 and TRBJ1-5; D perhaps matches TRBD1 (5 bases). The CDR3 is 15 amino acids. The germline gives CDR1 SEHNR, CDR2 FQNEAQ (reference sequence). V was shortened by 5 bases and J by 1 base, with 12 bases between the two germline ends. The CDR3 coding sequence is TGTGCCAGCAGCAGTGGGGGGACGAGCAATCAGCCCCAGCATTTT. Translating gives CASSSGGTSNQPQHF.

The genes are TRBV29-1 and TRBJ2-7; D is uncertain. The CDR3 loop spans 14 amino acids. The ends were cut back, 4 bases at V and 0 bases at J, with 13 bases in the middle. From germline, CDR1 is SQVTM and CDR2 ANQGSEA. CDR3 DNA sequence: TGCAGCGTTGGGGCCAGGCTTAGCTCCTACGAGCAGTACTTC. Translation gives CSVGARLSSYEQYF.

This rearrangement joins TRBV29-1 to TRBJ1-5; D is possibly TRBD1 (6 bases). V lost 4 bases, J lost 3 bases, and 13 bases lay in between. Germline loops: CDR1 SQVTM, CDR2 ANQGSEA. This CDR3 is built from 14 residues. The CDR3 region is CSVVSDSPNQPQHF. The CDR3 DNA is TGCAGCGTTGTGTCGGACAGCCCCAATCAGCCCCAGCATTTT.

The rearrangement links TRBV2 to TRBJ2-7, with D unclear. The CDR3 runs 13 residues. Trimming stripped 6 bases from V and 1 base from J, with 10 bases between. Germline CDR1 and CDR2: SNHLY and FYNNEI. CDR3 DNA: TGTGCCAGCAGGCCAGATCCTTCCTACGAGCAGTACTTC. It is translated as CASRPDPSYEQYF.

The sample holds a few counts of this clone. This sequence joins TRBV7-9 and TRBJ1-2, with 7 bases identical to TRBD1. The germline CDR1 and CDR2 sequences are SEHNR and FQNEAQ (reference sequence). CDR3 length equals 14 residues. Trimming cost V 4 bases and J 0 bases; bases outside gene matches: 2. The CDR3 protein is CASSSGQANYGYTF. CDR3 sequence (DNA): TGTGCCAGCAGCTCAGGACAGGCTAACTATGGCTACACCTTC.